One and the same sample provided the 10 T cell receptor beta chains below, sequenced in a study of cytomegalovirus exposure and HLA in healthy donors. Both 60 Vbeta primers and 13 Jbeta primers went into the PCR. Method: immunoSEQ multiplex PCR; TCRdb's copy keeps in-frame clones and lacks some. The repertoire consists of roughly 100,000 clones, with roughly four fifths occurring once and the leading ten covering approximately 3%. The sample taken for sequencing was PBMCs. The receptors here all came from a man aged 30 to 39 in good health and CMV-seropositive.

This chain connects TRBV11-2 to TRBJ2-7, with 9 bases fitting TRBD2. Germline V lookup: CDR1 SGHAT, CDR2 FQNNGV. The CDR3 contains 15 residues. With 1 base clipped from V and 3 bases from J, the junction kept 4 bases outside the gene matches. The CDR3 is CASSLGLAENYEQYF. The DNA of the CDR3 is TGTGCCAGCAGCTTAGGACTAGCGGAGAACTACGAGCAGTACTTC.

CDR3 nucleotides: TGTGCCAGCAGTTTTAGCCAAAGCTCCTACGAGCAGTACTTC. Encoded protein: CASSFSQSSYEQYF. This chain uses TRBV6-5 with TRBJ2-7; D ambiguous. The V end was cut by 4 bases, the J end by 0 bases, with 10 bases between. Per germline, CDR1 MNHEY and CDR2 SVGAGI. The CDR3 sequence is 14 residues long.

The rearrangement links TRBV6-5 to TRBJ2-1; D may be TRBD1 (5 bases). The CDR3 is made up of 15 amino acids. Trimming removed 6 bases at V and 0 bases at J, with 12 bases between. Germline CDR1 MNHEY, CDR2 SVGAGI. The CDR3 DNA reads TGTGCCAGCAGAAGGGGTCTGAGCTCCTACAATGAGCAGTTCTTC. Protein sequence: CASRRGLSSYNEQFF.

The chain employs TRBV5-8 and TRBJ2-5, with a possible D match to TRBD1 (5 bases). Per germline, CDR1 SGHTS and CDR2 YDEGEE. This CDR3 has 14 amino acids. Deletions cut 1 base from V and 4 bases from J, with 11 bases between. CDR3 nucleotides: TGTGCCAGCAGCTTGAGGGGATGGGGAGAGACCCAGTACTTC. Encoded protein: CASSLRGWGETQYF.

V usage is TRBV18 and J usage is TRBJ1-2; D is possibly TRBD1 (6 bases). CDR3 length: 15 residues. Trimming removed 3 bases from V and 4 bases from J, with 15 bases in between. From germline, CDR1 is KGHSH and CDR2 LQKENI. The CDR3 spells CASSPVRDNPYGYTF. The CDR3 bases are TGTGCCAGCTCACCCGTCCGGGACAACCCCTATGGCTACACCTTC.

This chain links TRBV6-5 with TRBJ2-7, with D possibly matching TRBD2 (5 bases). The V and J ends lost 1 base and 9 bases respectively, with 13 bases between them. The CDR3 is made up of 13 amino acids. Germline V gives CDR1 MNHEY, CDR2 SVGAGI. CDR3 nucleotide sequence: TGTGCCAGCAGTTACTTTGCGGGTTCCGGGCAGTACTTC. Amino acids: CASSYFAGSGQYF.

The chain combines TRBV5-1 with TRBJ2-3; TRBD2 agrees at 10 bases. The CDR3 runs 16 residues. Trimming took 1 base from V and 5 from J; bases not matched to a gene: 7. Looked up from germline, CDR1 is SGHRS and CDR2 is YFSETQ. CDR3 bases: TGCGCCAGCAGCTTGTTACTAGCGGGACCGGGAGATACGCAGTATTTT. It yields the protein CASSLLLAGPGDTQYF. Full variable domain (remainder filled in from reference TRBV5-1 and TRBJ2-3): KAGVTQTPRYLIKTRGQQVTLSCSPISGHRSVSWYQQTPGQGLQFLFEYFSETQRNKGNFPGRFSGRQFSNSRSEMNVSTLELGDSALYLCASSLLLAGPGDTQYFGPGTRLTVL.

CDR3 DNA: TGTGCCAGCAGTTACTCAACTAGCGGGAGCTACGAGCAGTACTTC. Residues: CASSYSTSGSYEQYF. This chain links TRBV6-5 with TRBJ2-7; 11 bases map to TRBD2. Trimming at V came to 0 bases and at J to 3 bases, leaving 1 base not matched to a gene. CDR1 MNHEY and CDR2 SVGAGI come from the germline V gene. CDR3 length: 15 residues.

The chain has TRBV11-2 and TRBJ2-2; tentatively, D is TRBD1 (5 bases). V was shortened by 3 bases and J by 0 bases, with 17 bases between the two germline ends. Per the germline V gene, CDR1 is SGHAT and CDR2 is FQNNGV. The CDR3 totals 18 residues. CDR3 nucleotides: TGTGCCAGCAGCTTGCCCCTCAGGGCAAGGGCGAACACCGGGGAGCTGTTTTTT. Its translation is CASSLPLRARANTGELFF.

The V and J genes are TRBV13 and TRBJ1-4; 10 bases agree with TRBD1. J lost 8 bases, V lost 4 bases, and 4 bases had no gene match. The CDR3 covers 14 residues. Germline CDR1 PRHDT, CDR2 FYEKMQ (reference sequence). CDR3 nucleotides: TGTGCCAGCAGCTGGGACAGGGGAAGGGAAAAACTGTTTTTT. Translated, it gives CASSWDRGREKLFF.